These 3 T cell receptor beta chains were sequenced from one sample in a study of T cells in Graves' hyperthyroidism and ophthalmopathy. Amplified regions were TCR beta CDR3 sequences from RNA transcripts. The HTBI primer set was used in a first-round RT-PCR of the TCR CDR3. Each CDR3 protein is one row after TCRdb ran MiXCR on the multiplex PCR reads. Of around 300,000 distinct CDR3 sequences in the sample, roughly 13% were seen once. Sequences were obtained from blood. The receptors shown here come from a woman under 40 with Graves' hyperthyroidism.

There are many counts of this clonotype. The V call is TRBV27, the J call TRBJ2-4, with D maybe TRBD2 (6 bases). Trimming stripped 3 bases from V and 2 bases from J, with 8 bases between. CDR3 length equals 14 residues. CDR1 MNHEY and CDR2 SMNVEV come from the germline V gene (reference sequence). The CDR3 loop reads CASSFGGPKNIQYF. The DNA for the CDR3 is TGTGCCAGCAGTTTCGGGGGTCCCAAAAACATTCAGTACTTC.

The gene calls are TRBV15 and TRBJ2-2; a possible D gene is TRBD2 (5 bases). V lost 1 base to trimming and J lost 0 bases, with 9 bases between them. CDR1 and CDR2 (germline): LNHNV, YYDKDF (reference sequence). The CDR3 sequence is 16 residues long. The CDR3 here is CATSRVGAANTGELFF. The DNA of the CDR3 is TGTGCCACCAGCAGAGTGGGAGCTGCGAACACCGGGGAGCTGTTTTTT.

This chain connects TRBV6-1 to TRBJ2-1; no clear D gene. Trimming cost V 6 bases and J 7 bases, with 10 bases left between them. This CDR3 comprises 12 residues. The germline CDR1 and CDR2 sequences are MNHNS and SASEGT. This chain's CDR3 is CASRSTVNEQFF. DNA for the CDR3: TGTGCCAGCAGGTCCACTGTGAATGAGCAGTTCTTC.